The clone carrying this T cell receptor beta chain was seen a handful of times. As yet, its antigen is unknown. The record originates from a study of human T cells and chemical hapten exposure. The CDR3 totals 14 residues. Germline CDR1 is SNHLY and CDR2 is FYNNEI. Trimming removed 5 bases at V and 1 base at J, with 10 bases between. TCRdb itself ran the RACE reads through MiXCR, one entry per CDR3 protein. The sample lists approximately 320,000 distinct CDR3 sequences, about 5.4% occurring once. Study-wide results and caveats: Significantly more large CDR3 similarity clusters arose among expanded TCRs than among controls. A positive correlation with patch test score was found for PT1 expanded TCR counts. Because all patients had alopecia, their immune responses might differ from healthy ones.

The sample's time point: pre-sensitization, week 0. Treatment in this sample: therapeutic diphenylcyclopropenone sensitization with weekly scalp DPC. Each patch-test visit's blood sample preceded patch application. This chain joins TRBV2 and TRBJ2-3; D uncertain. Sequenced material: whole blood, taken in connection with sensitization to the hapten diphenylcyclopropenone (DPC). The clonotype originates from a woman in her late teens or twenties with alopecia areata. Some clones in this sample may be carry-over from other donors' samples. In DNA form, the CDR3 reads TGTGCCAGCAGTCACGACTTACGCACAGATACGCAGTATTTT. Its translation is CASSHDLRTDTQYF.